This T cell receptor (beta chain) derives from a study of T cells in Graves' hyperthyroidism and ophthalmopathy. Findings and caveats of the study: Within blood appeared most thyroid clonotypes that had expanded above 0.001. Ophthalmopathy prediction by the model preceded onset by a median approximately 6.9 months.

The cohort's ophthalmopathy patients, a group with duration under 3 months, had a Clinical Activity Score of at least 3 and a NOSPECS grade of at least 4. The investigators amplified TCR beta CDR3 regions from RNA transcripts. The HTBI primer set drove a first-round RT-PCR of the TCR CDR3. TCRdb reprocessed the multiplex PCR reads via MiXCR and lists one record per CDR3 protein. The sample gives about 480,000 distinct CDR3 sequences, around a fifth of which show up once; around 54% is in the top ten. This clonotype was picked up many times. Its antigen remains unidentified. V shed 7 bases and J shed 3 bases, with 9 bases lying between them. CDR1 and CDR2 (germline): MDHEN, SYDVKM. The CDR3 contains 12 residues.

This TCR was sampled from a woman between 65 and 79 years old with Graves' ophthalmopathy. This chain joins TRBV28 and TRBJ1-1; no firm D call. The sample comprised blood. CDR3 sequence: CASTQYDTEAFF. The CDR3 nucleotides are TGTGCCAGCACCCAGTATGACACTGAAGCTTTCTTT.